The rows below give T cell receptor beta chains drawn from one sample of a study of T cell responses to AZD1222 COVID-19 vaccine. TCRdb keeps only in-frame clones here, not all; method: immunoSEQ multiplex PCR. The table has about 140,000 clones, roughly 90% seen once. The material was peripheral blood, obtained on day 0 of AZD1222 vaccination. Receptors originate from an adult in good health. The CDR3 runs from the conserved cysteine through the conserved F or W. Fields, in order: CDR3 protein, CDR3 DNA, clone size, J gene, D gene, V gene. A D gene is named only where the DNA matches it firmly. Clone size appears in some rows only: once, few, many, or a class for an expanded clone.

CDR3: CASSLGRNSNQPQHF
DNA: TGTGCCAGCAGCTTAGGGCGGAATAGCAATCAGCCCCAGCATTTT
size: NA
J: TRBJ1-5
D: NA
V: TRBV7-6

CDR3: CASSAFLWVREGNSPLHF
DNA: TGTGCCAGCAGCGCCTTTTTATGGGTCAGGGAGGGAAATTCACCCCTCCACTTT
size: once
J: TRBJ1-6
D: NA
V: TRBV21-1

CDR3: CASSASGRTFPRSSTDTQYF
DNA: TGTGCCAGTAGTGCCAGCGGGAGGACCTTCCCCCGGTCTAGCACAGATACGCAGTATTTT
size: NA
J: TRBJ2-3
D: TRBD2
V: TRBV19

CDR3: CASRLTQGREQYF
DNA: TGTGCCAGCAGATTGACACAGGGTCGCGAGCAGTACTTC
size: NA
J: TRBJ2-7
D: NA
V: TRBV27

CDR3: CATSLVDRATSPLHF
DNA: TGTGCCACCAGTCTCGTGGACAGGGCGACCTCACCCCTCCACTTT
size: NA
J: TRBJ1-6
D: TRBD1
V: TRBV15

CDR3: CASSITPDRATDTQYF
DNA: TGTGCCAGCAGCATTACACCCGACAGGGCGACAGATACGCAGTATTTT
size: once
J: TRBJ2-3
D: NA
V: TRBV21-1

CDR3: CATSRDGEGWPENIQYF
DNA: TGTGCCACCAGCAGAGATGGTGAAGGGTGGCCAGAAAACATTCAGTACTTC
size: NA
J: TRBJ2-4
D: NA
V: TRBV15

CDR3: CASRKYREGGQPQHF
DNA: TGTGCCAGTAGAAAGTACAGGGAGGGTGGTCAGCCCCAGCATTTT
size: NA
J: TRBJ1-5
D: NA
V: TRBV19

CDR3: CASKAEGETQYF
DNA: TGCGCCAGCAAGGCGGAGGGGGAGACCCAGTACTTC
size: NA
J: TRBJ2-5
D: NA
V: TRBV5-1

CDR3: CASSFLSYQPQHF
DNA: TGTGCCAGCAGTTTTTTGAGCTATCAGCCCCAGCATTTT
size: NA
J: TRBJ1-5
D: NA
V: TRBV28

CDR3: CASSQPSEGENTEAFF
DNA: TGTGCCAGCAGCCAACCATCCGAAGGTGAGAACACTGAAGCTTTCTTT
size: once
J: TRBJ1-1
D: NA
V: TRBV7-2

CDR3: CASSLATSGSLYEQYF
DNA: TGCGCCAGCAGCTTGGCGACTAGCGGGAGCCTGTACGAGCAGTACTTC
size: NA
J: TRBJ2-7
D: TRBD2
V: TRBV5-1

CDR3: CASSPTGAPPLHF
DNA: TGTGCCAGCAGCCCGACGGGGGCTCCACCCCTCCACTTT
size: NA
J: TRBJ1-6
D: NA
V: TRBV7-2

CDR3: CASSSTGTNYGYTF
DNA: TGTGCCAGCAGTTCCACGGGCACGAACTATGGCTACACCTTC
size: once
J: TRBJ1-2
D: NA
V: TRBV6-2/TRBV6-3

CDR3: CASSPGDRSEQFF
DNA: TGTGCCAGCAGTCCCGGGGACAGGAGTGAGCAGTTCTTC
size: NA
J: TRBJ2-1
D: TRBD1
V: TRBV28

CDR3: CSASTLARSYNEQFF
DNA: TGCAGTGCTAGTACCCTAGCGAGATCCTACAATGAGCAGTTCTTC
size: NA
J: TRBJ2-1
D: NA
V: TRBV20-1

CDR3: CASSLTGDYNEQFF
DNA: TGTGCCAGCAGCTTAACGGGAGACTACAATGAGCAGTTCTTC
size: NA
J: TRBJ2-1
D: NA
V: TRBV7-7

CDR3: CATRAGAYNEQFF
DNA: TGTGCCACCAGAGCGGGAGCCTACAATGAGCAGTTCTTC
size: NA
J: TRBJ2-1
D: TRBD2
V: TRBV24-1

CDR3: CASSLGTGENTEAFF
DNA: TGTGCCAGCAGCCTTGGGACAGGGGAAAACACTGAAGCTTTCTTT
size: once
J: TRBJ1-1
D: TRBD1
V: TRBV11-3

CDR3: CASSRTISGSVGGELFF
DNA: TGTGCCAGCAGCCGGACTATTAGCGGGAGCGTCGGCGGGGAGCTGTTTTTT
size: NA
J: TRBJ2-2
D: TRBD2
V: TRBV6-2/TRBV6-3

CDR3: CASRGIAGIAGELFF
DNA: TGTGCCAGCAGAGGAATAGCGGGTATTGCCGGGGAGCTGTTTTTT
size: NA
J: TRBJ2-2
D: TRBD2
V: TRBV28

CDR3: CASSTSEGRETPGELFF
DNA: TGTGCCAGCAGTACCTCAGAGGGGCGGGAGACCCCCGGGGAGCTGTTTTTT
size: NA
J: TRBJ2-2
D: TRBD2
V: TRBV28

CDR3: CAISPTVYGYTF
DNA: TGTGCCATCAGCCCGACAGTCTATGGCTACACCTTC
size: few
J: TRBJ1-2
D: NA
V: TRBV10-3

CDR3: CASSLRGLNEKLFF
DNA: TGCGCCAGCAGCCTCAGGGGGCTCAATGAAAAACTGTTTTTT
size: NA
J: TRBJ1-4
D: TRBD1
V: TRBV5-1

CDR3: CASSGQGLGETQYF
DNA: TGTGCCAGTAGTGGACAGGGGCTAGGAGAGACCCAGTACTTC
size: NA
J: TRBJ2-5
D: TRBD1
V: TRBV19

CDR3: CASSYELGENTEAFF
DNA: TGTGCCAGCAGCTATGAACTTGGGGAAAACACTGAAGCTTTCTTT
size: NA
J: TRBJ1-1
D: NA
V: TRBV7-3

CDR3: CASSVDSGVTYEQYF
DNA: TGTGCCAGCAGCGTAGACAGCGGAGTTACCTACGAGCAGTACTTC
size: NA
J: TRBJ2-7
D: NA
V: TRBV9

CDR3: CASSLGAGAGMNTEAFF
DNA: TGTGCCAGCAGTTTAGGGGCAGGGGCGGGAATGAACACTGAAGCTTTCTTT
size: once
J: TRBJ1-1
D: NA
V: TRBV27

CDR3: CASRSRAQWNLNSPLHF
DNA: TGTGCCAGCAGATCAAGGGCCCAATGGAATCTAAATTCACCCCTCCACTTT
size: NA
J: TRBJ1-6
D: NA
V: TRBV5-6

CDR3: CASSQDRQGIYSPLHF
DNA: TGCGCCAGCAGCCAAGATCGGCAGGGGATCTATTCACCCCTCCACTTT
size: NA
J: TRBJ1-6
D: NA
V: TRBV4-1

CDR3: CASSLELLAEAFF
DNA: TGTGCCAGCAGCTTGGAATTACTCGCTGAAGCTTTCTTT
size: NA
J: TRBJ1-1
D: NA
V: TRBV5-5

CDR3: CASSYSRGAGAYEQYF
DNA: TGTGCCAGCAGCTACTCCCGCGGAGCGGGAGCCTACGAGCAGTACTTC
size: NA
J: TRBJ2-7
D: TRBD2
V: TRBV6-2/TRBV6-3

CDR3: CASSLGEIAGSAGELFF
DNA: TGTGCCAGCAGCTTGGGGGAAATAGCGGGATCAGCCGGGGAGCTGTTTTTT
size: NA
J: TRBJ2-2
D: TRBD2
V: TRBV5-4

CDR3: CASSSSGRIHEQYF
DNA: TGTGCCAGCAGTTCTAGCGGGAGAATTCACGAGCAGTACTTC
size: NA
J: TRBJ2-7
D: TRBD2
V: TRBV6-6

CDR3: CASSLRGQGTYEQYF
DNA: TGTGCCAGCAGCTTAAGGGGACAGGGGACCTACGAGCAGTACTTC
size: NA
J: TRBJ2-7
D: TRBD1
V: TRBV7-6

CDR3: CASSLWGNSNQPQHF
DNA: TGTGCCAGCAGCTTGTGGGGTAATAGCAATCAGCCCCAGCATTTT
size: NA
J: TRBJ1-5
D: NA
V: TRBV5-5

CDR3: CASSRNREAEGELFF
DNA: TGTGCCAGCTCAAGGAACCGGGAGGCTGAGGGGGAGCTGTTTTTT
size: NA
J: TRBJ2-2
D: TRBD2
V: TRBV18

CDR3: CASSYGWAVGDEQYF
DNA: TGTGCCAGCAGTTACGGCTGGGCAGTCGGGGACGAGCAGTACTTC
size: once
J: TRBJ2-7
D: NA
V: TRBV6-6

CDR3: CSGVVRDEQFF
DNA: TGCAGTGGCGTCGTCCGCGATGAGCAGTTCTTC
size: NA
J: TRBJ2-1
D: NA
V: TRBV20-1

CDR3: CASSKSQGNSPLHF
DNA: TGTGCCAGTAGTAAAAGCCAGGGAAATTCACCCCTCCACTTT
size: NA
J: TRBJ1-6
D: NA
V: TRBV19

CDR3: CGTGTGGEAFF
DNA: TGTGGGACCGGGACAGGGGGCGAAGCTTTCTTT
size: NA
J: TRBJ1-1
D: TRBD1
V: TRBV6-5

CDR3: CASSLSLARFNEQFF
DNA: TGTGCCAGCAGCTTGTCACTAGCGAGGTTTAATGAGCAGTTCTTC
size: NA
J: TRBJ2-1
D: TRBD2
V: TRBV7-9

CDR3: CASSLVWSEGVNTEAFF
DNA: TGTGCCAGCAGCTTAGTGTGGTCAGAAGGGGTGAACACTGAAGCTTTCTTT
size: NA
J: TRBJ1-1
D: NA
V: TRBV11-2

CDR3: CAWSVVGPGEQYF
DNA: TGTGCCTGGAGTGTTGTAGGACCCGGCGAGCAGTACTTC
size: NA
J: TRBJ2-7
D: NA
V: TRBV30

CDR3: CASSRERPALETQYF
DNA: TGTGCCAGCAGCAGGGAGCGACCGGCCCTGGAGACCCAGTACTTC
size: few
J: TRBJ2-5
D: NA
V: TRBV2

CDR3: CASSPDSGGTEAFF
DNA: TGTGCCAGCAGCCCCGACTCTGGAGGGACTGAAGCTTTCTTT
size: NA
J: TRBJ1-1
D: NA
V: TRBV7-9

CDR3: CASSKAPVSYEQYF
DNA: TGTGCCAGCAGCAAGGCTCCTGTCTCCTACGAGCAGTACTTC
size: once
J: TRBJ2-7
D: NA
V: TRBV21-1

CDR3: CASSSNREKLFF
DNA: TGCGCCAGCAGCTCAAACAGGGAAAAACTGTTTTTT
size: NA
J: TRBJ1-4
D: NA
V: TRBV5-1

CDR3: CASIFGQGAHQPQHF
DNA: TGTGCCAGCATCTTCGGACAGGGGGCTCATCAGCCCCAGCATTTT
size: NA
J: TRBJ1-5
D: TRBD1
V: TRBV6-4

CDR3: CASSALQGVYGYTF
DNA: TGTGCCAGTAGTGCCCTACAGGGCGTCTATGGCTACACCTTC
size: once
J: TRBJ1-2
D: NA
V: TRBV19

CDR3: CASSQGAGSGYTF
DNA: TGTGCCAGCAGCCAGGGGGCGGGTAGCGGCTACACCTTC
size: NA
J: TRBJ1-2
D: TRBD1
V: TRBV27

CDR3: CAISEDRWPEQYF
DNA: TGTGCCATCAGTGAAGACAGGTGGCCCGAGCAGTACTTC
size: NA
J: TRBJ2-7
D: NA
V: TRBV10-3

CDR3: CASSQVGTVGAKAFF
DNA: TGTGCCAGCAGCCAAGTTGGGACGGTCGGGGCAAAAGCTTTCTTT
size: NA
J: TRBJ1-1
D: NA
V: TRBV3-1/TRBV3-2